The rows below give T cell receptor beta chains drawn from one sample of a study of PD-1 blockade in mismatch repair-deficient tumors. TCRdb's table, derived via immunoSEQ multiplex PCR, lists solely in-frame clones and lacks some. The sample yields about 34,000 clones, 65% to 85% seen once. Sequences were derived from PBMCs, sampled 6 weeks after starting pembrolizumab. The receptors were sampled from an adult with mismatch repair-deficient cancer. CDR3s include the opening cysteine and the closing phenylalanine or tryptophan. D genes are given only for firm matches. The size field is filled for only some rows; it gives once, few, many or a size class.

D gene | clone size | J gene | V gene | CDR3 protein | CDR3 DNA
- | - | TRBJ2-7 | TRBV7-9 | CASSTGGTGAREQYF | TGTGCCAGCAGCACCGGGGGGACGGGGGCTCGAGAGCAGTACTTC
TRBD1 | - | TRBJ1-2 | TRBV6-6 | CASSYRQGADYGYTF | TGTGCCAGCAGTTACCGGCAGGGGGCTGACTATGGCTACACCTTC
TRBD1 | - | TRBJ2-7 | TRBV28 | CASSLRRTGTGDPDEQYF | TGTGCCAGCAGTTTAAGGAGAACCGGGACAGGGGATCCAGACGAGCAGTACTTC
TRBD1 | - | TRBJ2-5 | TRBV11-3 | CASRAIDRGQETQYF | TGTGCCAGCAGAGCTATAGACAGGGGTCAAGAGACCCAGTACTTC
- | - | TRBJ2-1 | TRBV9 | CASSVDSRGNEQFF | TGTGCCAGCAGCGTAGATTCGCGGGGCAATGAGCAGTTCTTC
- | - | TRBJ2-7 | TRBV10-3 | CAIREGAGGGEQYF | TGTGCCATCAGGGAGGGGGCCGGTGGCGGGGAACAGTACTTC
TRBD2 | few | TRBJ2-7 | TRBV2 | CASSPAGLAGYEQYF | TGTGCCAGCAGCCCCGCCGGATTAGCGGGTTACGAGCAGTACTTC
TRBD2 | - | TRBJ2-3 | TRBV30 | CAWTGLAGVGVDTQYF | TGTGCCTGGACGGGACTAGCGGGAGTAGGGGTGGATACGCAGTATTTT
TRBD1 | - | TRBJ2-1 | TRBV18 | CASSIPTTGTRQFF | TGTGCCAGCTCAATACCTACGACAGGGACGCGGCAGTTCTTC
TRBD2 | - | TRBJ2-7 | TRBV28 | CASSLVAGGPYEQYF | TGTGCCAGCAGTTTGGTGGCGGGAGGGCCGTACGAGCAGTACTTC
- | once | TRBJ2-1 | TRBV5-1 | CASSLGGFGGSNEQFF | TGCGCCAGCAGCTTGGGGGGATTTGGGGGCTCGAATGAGCAGTTCTTC
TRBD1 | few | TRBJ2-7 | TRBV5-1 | CASSLDRVSYEQYF | TGCGCCAGCAGCCTTGACAGGGTATCCTACGAGCAGTACTTC
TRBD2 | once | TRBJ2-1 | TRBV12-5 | CASGTAGGRNEQFF | TGTGCTAGTGGAACAGCGGGAGGGCGTAATGAGCAGTTCTTC
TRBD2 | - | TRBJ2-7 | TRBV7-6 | CASSLGAGEGLEQYF | TGTGCCAGCAGCTTAGGAGCGGGAGAAGGTCTCGAGCAGTACTTC
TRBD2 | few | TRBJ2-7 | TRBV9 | CASSAGLAGGSYEQYF | TGTGCCAGCAGCGCGGGACTAGCGGGAGGTTCCTACGAGCAGTACTTC
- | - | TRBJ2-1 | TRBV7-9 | CASTPSGSYNEQFF | TGTGCCAGCACCCCAAGCGGGTCCTACAATGAGCAGTTCTTC